This T cell receptor beta chain stems from a study of OX40 agonist ivuxolimab in advanced cancers. Whole-study context: People who had prior anti-PD-1, anti-PD-L1 or anti-CTLA-4 therapy could take part, and roughly 44% had some. The study, taken as a whole, reports: Some nonresponders likewise displayed low normalized T-cell clonal expansion.

Germline values: CDR1 LNHDA, CDR2 SQIVND (reference sequence). The CDR3 is 14 amino acids. Deletions cut 6 bases from V and 0 bases from J, with 11 bases between. People who had autoimmune disease history or systemic immunosuppression were excluded. As concerns this clone: What it binds is unknown.

The table came from immunoSEQ multiplex PCR; TCRdb's copy has only in-frame clones and leaves some out. The sample records about 74,000 clones, 84% being singletons. The V and J genes are TRBV19 and TRBJ1-2; TRBD1 might be the D (6 bases). This clonotype originated in an adult with an advanced solid tumor such as melanoma, head and neck, liver or kidney cancer. The sequenced sample was CD4+ or CD8+ T cells sorted from blood, obtained in a trial of the OX40 agonist ivuxolimab. The CDR3 DNA reads as TGTGCCAGTAGCCCGACAGGAGCTAACTATGGCTACACCTTC. Its protein product is CASSPTGANYGYTF.